These T cell receptor beta chains were read from a single sample in a study of cytomegalovirus exposure and HLA in healthy donors. The data were produced by immunoSEQ multiplex PCR, yet TCRdb's version contains in-frame clones alone and is incomplete. Of 160,000 or so clones in the sample, around 80% were seen once. The specimen sequenced was PBMCs. The origin of the receptors is a male donor in good health and CMV-seronegative. CDR3s leave out the opening cysteine and the closing phenylalanine or tryptophan. Fields, in order: J gene, V gene, CDR3 protein.

J: TRBJ2-5; V: TRBV6-1; CDR3: ASSPTSGRAETQY
J: TRBJ1-2; V: TRBV7-3; CDR3: ASSREAGGVYGYT
J: -; V: TRBV4-1; CDR3: ASSRSLRAGGSYEQY
J: TRBJ2-7; V: TRBV5-1; CDR3: ASSSGWGYEQY
J: TRBJ1-2; V: TRBV28; CDR3: ASRGGQGLYGYT
J: TRBJ2-5; V: TRBV11-1; CDR3: ASSPLAGGYQETQY
J: TRBJ2-2; V: TRBV14; CDR3: ASSVTSTTGELF
J: TRBJ2-7; V: TRBV7-8; CDR3: ASSLGGDYEQY
J: TRBJ2-4; V: TRBV7-9; CDR3: ASSPSVASVFQY
J: TRBJ1-1; V: TRBV6-5; CDR3: ASRRTGGDTEAF
J: TRBJ2-5; V: TRBV5-1; CDR3: ASSWGSMTGGGETQY
J: TRBJ2-1; V: TRBV29-1; CDR3: SLIPTSGNSYNEQF
J: TRBJ2-5; V: TRBV5-1; CDR3: ASRKGETQY
J: TRBJ2-3; V: TRBV15; CDR3: ATSRESSGRAGDTQY
J: TRBJ2-2; V: TRBV6-1; CDR3: ASSDPGTGFVRTGELF
J: TRBJ2-5; V: TRBV15; CDR3: ATSRGRLAGGAQY
J: TRBJ2-7; V: TRBV15; CDR3: ATSREAGLYEQY
J: TRBJ2-5; V: TRBV19; CDR3: ASSTGLAGGAETQY
J: TRBJ1-5; V: TRBV6-6; CDR3: ASSYWQDSNQPQH
J: TRBJ2-4; V: TRBV7-2; CDR3: ASSLVISGAPY
J: TRBJ2-2; V: TRBV7-3; CDR3: ASSVSGGETGELF
J: TRBJ2-1; V: TRBV9; CDR3: ASSVEWSGGYNEQF
J: TRBJ1-5; V: TRBV4-2; CDR3: ASSQANKGGNQPQH
J: TRBJ2-7; V: TRBV5-1; CDR3: ASSTGDSYEQY
J: TRBJ1-2; V: TRBV5-6; CDR3: ASRQTGGRRGYT
J: TRBJ2-1; V: TRBV10-3; CDR3: AISGQAGGNNEQF
J: TRBJ2-7; V: TRBV28; CDR3: ASSRGNAHYEQY
J: TRBJ2-2; V: TRBV5-4; CDR3: ASSVDRGGTNTGELF
J: TRBJ1-5; V: TRBV6-1; CDR3: ASSEAAAANQPQH
J: TRBJ2-7; V: TRBV5-4; CDR3: ASSDRDRDRREQY
J: TRBJ2-3; V: TRBV25-1; CDR3: ASSEGYRHTDTQY
J: TRBJ2-1; V: TRBV11-3; CDR3: ASSYAGTGGFNEQF
J: TRBJ1-5; V: TRBV28; CDR3: ASSLNVGRGKQPQH
J: TRBJ1-1; V: TRBV28; CDR3: ASSTGYTEAF
J: TRBJ2-3; V: TRBV12-5; CDR3: ASGLGTSGRADTQY
J: TRBJ2-1; V: TRBV28; CDR3: ASSLGGQLGRVTAEQF
J: TRBJ2-7; V: TRBV7-9; CDR3: ASSLVGSPYEQY
J: TRBJ1-2; V: TRBV7-9; CDR3: ASSLGTGVNDCT
J: TRBJ1-4; V: TRBV28; CDR3: ASSETDRVNEKLF
J: TRBJ2-5; V: TRBV30; CDR3: AWSAKVGGNGETQY
J: TRBJ2-1; V: TRBV13; CDR3: ASSSGAYNEQF
J: TRBJ1-1; V: TRBV6-1; CDR3: ASRGYENTEAF
J: TRBJ1-2; V: TRBV28; CDR3: ASSFPGTGGYGYT
J: TRBJ2-3; V: TRBV9; CDR3: ASSVASGLDTQY
J: TRBJ2-1; V: TRBV11-2; CDR3: ASSLGGRPSYNEQF
J: TRBJ2-7; V: TRBV19; CDR3: ASSIGAGVEQY
J: TRBJ1-2; V: TRBV27; CDR3: ASSFTGGHYGYT
J: TRBJ1-5; V: TRBV7-2; CDR3: ASSLARTGFQPQH
J: TRBJ2-7; V: TRBV5-1; CDR3: ASSRGGRVPEQY
J: TRBJ2-2; V: TRBV6-6; CDR3: ASSPSGTGELF
J: TRBJ1-1; V: TRBV6-5; CDR3: ASSYSLTENTEAF
J: TRBJ2-5; V: TRBV4-3; CDR3: ASSQRAGGPPGETQY
J: TRBJ2-3; V: TRBV4-1; CDR3: ASSQERTSTDTQY
J: TRBJ2-5; V: TRBV11-3; CDR3: ASQPRRGETQY
J: TRBJ2-1; V: TRBV9; CDR3: ASSIGPQAGTYGDEQF
J: TRBJ2-7; V: TRBV15; CDR3: ATSRNAAGGLYEQY